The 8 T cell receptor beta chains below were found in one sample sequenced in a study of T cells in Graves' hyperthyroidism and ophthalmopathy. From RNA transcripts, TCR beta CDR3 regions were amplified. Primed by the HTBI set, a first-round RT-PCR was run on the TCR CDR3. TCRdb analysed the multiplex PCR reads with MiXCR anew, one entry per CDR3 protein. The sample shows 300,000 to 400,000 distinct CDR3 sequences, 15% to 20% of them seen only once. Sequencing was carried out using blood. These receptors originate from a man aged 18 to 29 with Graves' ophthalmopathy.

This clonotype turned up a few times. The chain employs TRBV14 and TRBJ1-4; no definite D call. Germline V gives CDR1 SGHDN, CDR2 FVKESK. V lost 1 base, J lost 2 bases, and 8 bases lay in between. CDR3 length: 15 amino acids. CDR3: CASSQAPDTNEKLFF. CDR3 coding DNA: TGTGCCAGCAGCCAAGCCCCGGATACTAATGAAAAACTGTTTTTT.

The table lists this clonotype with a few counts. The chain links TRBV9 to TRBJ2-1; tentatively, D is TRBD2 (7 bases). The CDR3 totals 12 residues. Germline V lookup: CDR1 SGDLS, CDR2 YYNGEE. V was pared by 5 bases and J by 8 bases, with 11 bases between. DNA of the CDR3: TGTGCCAGCAGGGGGGGGCTGGATGAGCAGTTCTTC. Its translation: CASRGGLDEQFF.

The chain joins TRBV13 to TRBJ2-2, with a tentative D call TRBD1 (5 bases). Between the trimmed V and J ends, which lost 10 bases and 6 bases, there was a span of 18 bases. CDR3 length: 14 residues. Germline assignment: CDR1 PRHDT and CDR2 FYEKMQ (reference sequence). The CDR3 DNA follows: TGTGCCATCAGTGAGTCCGCGACAGCCGGGGAGCTGTTTTTT. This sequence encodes CAISESATAGELFF.

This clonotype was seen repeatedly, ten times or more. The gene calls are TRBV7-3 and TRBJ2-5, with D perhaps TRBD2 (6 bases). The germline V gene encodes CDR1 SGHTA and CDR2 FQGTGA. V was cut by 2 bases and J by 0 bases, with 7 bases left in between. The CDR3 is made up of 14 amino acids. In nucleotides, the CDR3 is TGTGCCAGCAGCTTATGGGGGGACCAAGAGACCCAGTACTTC. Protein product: CASSLWGDQETQYF. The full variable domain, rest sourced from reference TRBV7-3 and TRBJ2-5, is GAGVSQTPSNKVTEKGKYVELRCDPISGHTALYWYRQSLGQGPEFLIYFQGTGAADDSGLPNDRFFAVRPEGSVSTLKIQRTERGDSAVYLCASSLWGDQETQYFGPGTRLLVL.

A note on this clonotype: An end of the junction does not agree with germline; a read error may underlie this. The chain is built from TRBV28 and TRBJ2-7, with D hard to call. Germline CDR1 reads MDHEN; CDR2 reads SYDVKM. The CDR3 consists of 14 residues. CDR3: CVSSFNSNSYEQYF. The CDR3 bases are TGTGTCAGCAGCTTTAACAGTAATAGTTACGAGCAGTACTTC.

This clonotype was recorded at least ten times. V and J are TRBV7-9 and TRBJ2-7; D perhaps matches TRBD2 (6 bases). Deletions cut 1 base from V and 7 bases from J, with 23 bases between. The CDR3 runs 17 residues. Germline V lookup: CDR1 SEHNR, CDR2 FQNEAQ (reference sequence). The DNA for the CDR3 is TGTGCCAGCAGCTTAGTCAGTTCCCGGACGGGGGACTGGGAGCAGTACTTC. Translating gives CASSLVSSRTGDWEQYF.

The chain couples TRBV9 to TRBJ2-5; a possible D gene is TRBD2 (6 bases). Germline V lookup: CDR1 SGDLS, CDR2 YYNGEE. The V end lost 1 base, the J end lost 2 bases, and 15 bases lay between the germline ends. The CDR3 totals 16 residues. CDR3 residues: CASSVSASAPQETQYF. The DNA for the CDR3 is TGTGCCAGCAGCGTATCGGCTAGCGCCCCACAAGAGACCCAGTACTTC.

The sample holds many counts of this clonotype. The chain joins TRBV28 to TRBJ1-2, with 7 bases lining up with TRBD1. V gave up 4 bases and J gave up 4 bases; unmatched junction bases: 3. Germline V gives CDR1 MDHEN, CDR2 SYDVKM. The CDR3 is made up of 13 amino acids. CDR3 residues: CASSSRGIYGYTF. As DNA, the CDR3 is TGTGCCAGCAGTTCCAGGGGGATCTATGGCTACACCTTC.